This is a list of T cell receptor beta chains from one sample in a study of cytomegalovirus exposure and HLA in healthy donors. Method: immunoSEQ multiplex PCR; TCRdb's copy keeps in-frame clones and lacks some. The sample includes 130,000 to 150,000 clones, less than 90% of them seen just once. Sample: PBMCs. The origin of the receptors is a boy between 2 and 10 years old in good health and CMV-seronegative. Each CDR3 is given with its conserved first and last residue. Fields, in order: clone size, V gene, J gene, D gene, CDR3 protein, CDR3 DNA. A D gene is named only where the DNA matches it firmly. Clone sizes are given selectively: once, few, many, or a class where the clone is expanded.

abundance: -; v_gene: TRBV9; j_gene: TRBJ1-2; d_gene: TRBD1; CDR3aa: CASSPSRDRGTF; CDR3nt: TGTGCCAGCAGCCCCTCACGGGACAGAGGCACCTTC
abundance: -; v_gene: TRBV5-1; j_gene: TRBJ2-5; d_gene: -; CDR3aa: CASSLGKGGETQYF; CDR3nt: TGCGCCAGCAGCTTGGGGAAGGGCGGGGAGACCCAGTACTTC
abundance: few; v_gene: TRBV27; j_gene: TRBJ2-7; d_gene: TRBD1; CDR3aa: CASSSPGQGPYEQYF; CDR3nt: TGTGCCAGCAGTTCCCCGGGACAGGGACCCTACGAGCAGTACTTC
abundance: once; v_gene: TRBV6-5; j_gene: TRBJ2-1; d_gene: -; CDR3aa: CASSRWRDPYNEQFF; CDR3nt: TGTGCCAGCAGCCGCTGGCGGGACCCCTACAATGAGCAGTTCTTC
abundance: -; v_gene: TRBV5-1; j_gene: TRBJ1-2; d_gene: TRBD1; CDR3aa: CASSAEQGYYGYTF; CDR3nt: TGCGCCAGCAGCGCCGAACAGGGGTACTATGGCTACACCTTC
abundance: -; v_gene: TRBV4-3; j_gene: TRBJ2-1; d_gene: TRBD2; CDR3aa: CASSQGVVAGDHEQFF; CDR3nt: TGCGCCAGCAGCCAAGGGGTAGTAGCGGGAGACCATGAGCAGTTCTTC
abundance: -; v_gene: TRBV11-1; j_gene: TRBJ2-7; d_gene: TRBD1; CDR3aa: CASSLSRTGDEQYF; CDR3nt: TGTGCCAGCAGCTTAAGCCGGACAGGGGACGAGCAGTACTTC
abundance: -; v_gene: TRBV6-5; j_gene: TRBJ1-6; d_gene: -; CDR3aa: CASNRVNSPLHF; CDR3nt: TGTGCCAGCAACCGCGTTAATTCACCCCTCCACTTT
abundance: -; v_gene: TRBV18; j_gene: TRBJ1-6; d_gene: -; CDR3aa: CASSPTGYNSPLHF; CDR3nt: TGTGCCAGCTCACCAACGGGCTATAATTCACCCCTCCACTTT
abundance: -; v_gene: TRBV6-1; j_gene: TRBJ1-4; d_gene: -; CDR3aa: CATRRWDKDNEKLFF; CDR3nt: TGTGCCACCCGGCGGTGGGACAAAGATAATGAAAAACTGTTTTTT
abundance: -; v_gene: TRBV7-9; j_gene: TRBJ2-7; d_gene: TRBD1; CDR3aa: CASSLASGGGYEQYF; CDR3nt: TGTGCCAGCAGCTTAGCGTCAGGGGGTGGGTACGAGCAGTACTTC
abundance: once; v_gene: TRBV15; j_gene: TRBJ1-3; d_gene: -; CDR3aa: CATSTAGGNTIYF; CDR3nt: TGTGCCACCAGCACCGCAGGGGGAAACACCATATATTTT
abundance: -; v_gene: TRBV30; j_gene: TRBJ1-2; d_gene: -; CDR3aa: CAWSLGAVGTYGYTF; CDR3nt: TGTGCCTGGAGTCTGGGGGCAGTGGGCACCTATGGCTACACCTTC
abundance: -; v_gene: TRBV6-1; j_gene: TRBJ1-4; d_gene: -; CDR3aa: CASSVSEVGEKLFF; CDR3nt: TGTGCCAGCAGTGTGTCGGAGGTCGGTGAAAAACTGTTTTTT
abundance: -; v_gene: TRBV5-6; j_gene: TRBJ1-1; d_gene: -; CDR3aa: CASSFGEDSNTEVFF; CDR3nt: TGTGCCAGCAGCTTCGGCGAGGATTCGAACACTGAAGTTTTCTTT
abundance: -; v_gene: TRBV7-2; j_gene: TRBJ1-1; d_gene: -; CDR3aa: CASSTGQNTEAFF; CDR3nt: TGTGCCAGCAGCACGGGACAGAACACTGAAGCTTTCTTT
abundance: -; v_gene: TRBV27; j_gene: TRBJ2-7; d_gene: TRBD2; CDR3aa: CASSLSTSGQPYEQYF; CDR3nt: TGTGCCAGCAGTTTATCGACTAGCGGGCAACCCTACGAGCAGTACTTC
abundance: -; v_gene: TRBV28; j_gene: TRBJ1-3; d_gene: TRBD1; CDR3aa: CASSLWTGAGNTIYF; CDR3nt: TGTGCCAGCAGTTTATGGACAGGGGCTGGAAACACCATATATTTT
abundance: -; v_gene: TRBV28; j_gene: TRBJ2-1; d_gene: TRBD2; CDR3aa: CASSFPLSGKSYNEQFF; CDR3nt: TGTGCCAGCAGTTTCCCCCTTAGCGGGAAGTCATACAATGAGCAGTTCTTC
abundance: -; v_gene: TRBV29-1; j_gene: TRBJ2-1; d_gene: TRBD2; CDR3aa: CSARGRTSGGAYEQFF; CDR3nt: TGCAGCGCTCGTGGCCGGACTAGCGGGGGGGCATATGAGCAGTTCTTC
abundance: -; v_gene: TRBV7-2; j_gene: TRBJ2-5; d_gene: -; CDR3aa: CASSLVQTRKETQYF; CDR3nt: TGTGCCAGCAGCTTAGTCCAGACCAGGAAAGAGACCCAGTACTTC
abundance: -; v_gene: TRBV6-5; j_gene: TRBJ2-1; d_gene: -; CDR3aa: CASSYSKAGSYNEQFF; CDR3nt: TGTGCCAGCAGTTACTCGAAAGCGGGCTCCTACAATGAGCAGTTCTTC
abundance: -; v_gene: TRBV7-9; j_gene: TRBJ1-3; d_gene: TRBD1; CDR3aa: CASSRTGSSGNTIYF; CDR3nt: TGTGCCAGCAGCAGGACAGGGAGCTCTGGAAACACCATATATTTT
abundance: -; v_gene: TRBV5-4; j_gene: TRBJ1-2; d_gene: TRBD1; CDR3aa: CAGSLDGWGQGVGYGYTF; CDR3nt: TGTGCCGGCAGCTTGGACGGGTGGGGACAGGGGGTGGGCTATGGCTACACCTTC
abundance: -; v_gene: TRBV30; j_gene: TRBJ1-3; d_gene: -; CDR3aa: CAWSDRFSRVSGNTIYF; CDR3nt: TGTGCCTGGAGTGACCGCTTTAGCAGGGTGTCTGGAAACACCATATATTTT
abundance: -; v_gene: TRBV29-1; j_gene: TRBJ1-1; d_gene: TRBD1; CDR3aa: CSVDGTGDKKGTEAFF; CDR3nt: TGCAGCGTTGATGGGACAGGGGATAAAAAAGGCACTGAAGCTTTCTTT